This T cell receptor beta chain derives from a study of blood T cell repertoires in COVID-19. The overall study: Acute-phase and convalescent COVID-19 samples originated in the United States, Italy and Spain.

The study recruited people aged about 18 to 95 years across about two dozen US areas. No more than 2 weeks before study entry, exposed participants had met a case of COVID-19. Clones were read by immunoSEQ multiplex PCR, and TCRdb kept only the in-frame ones, dropping some. The sample yields 350,000 to 450,000 clones, 70% to 90% seen once. CDR1 is SGHAT and CDR2 is FQDESV in the germline V gene (reference sequence). The V and J ends lost 5 bases and 6 bases, in that order; junction bases with no gene match: 10. The CDR3 has 16 amino acids. The chain uses TRBV11-1 and TRBJ2-2; the match to TRBD2 covers 9 bases. Material: PBMCs or T cells enriched from blood (not recorded which). The receptor comes from a woman aged 18-29 years who had been exposed to COVID-19. The chain's CDR3 is CASSHPGRGGAGELFF. CDR3 bases: TGTGCCAGCAGCCACCCCGGGCGCGGGGGGGCCGGGGAGCTGTTTTTT.